This is a list of T cell receptor beta chains from one sample in a study of type 1 regulatory T cells. TCRdb processed the reads anew with MiXCR; each CDR3 protein has one entry. Here the sample spans under 20,000 distinct CDR3 sequences, approximately 10% being singletons. The sample consisted of CD4+ T cells, either the whole sample or a sorted fraction (not recorded which). The receptors were sampled from a human donor in good health. Both conserved end residues are part of each CDR3. D genes are given only for firm matches. Size tells how often a clone was seen (once, few, many) or the class of an expanded clone, and some rows leave it out.

many	TRBV5-1	TRBJ2-4	TRBD2	TGCGCCAGCAGCTTGGGGACTAGCGGGAGGACCGGCATTCAGTACTTC	CASSLGTSGRTGIQYF
many	TRBV20-1	TRBJ2-3	-	TGCAGTGCACGAGGACAGACAGATACGCAGTATTTT	CSARGQTDTQYF
-	TRBV5-1	TRBJ2-1	TRBD1	TGCGCCAGCAGCTTGGGACAGGGGGCTGATGTGGTCTTC	CASSLGQGADVVF
many	TRBV28	TRBJ1-2	-	TGTGCCGGAGGAGGCCCTAACTATGGCTACACCTTC	CAGGGPNYGYTF
-	TRBV29-1	TRBJ1-2	TRBD1	TGCAGCGTTGATACTACAGGGGACTACACCTTC	CSVDTTGDYTF
-	TRBV5-1	TRBJ2-3	-	TGCGCCAGCAGCTTGAGAGGAACGATAACAGATACGCAGTATTTT	CASSLRGTITDTQYF
medium-sized	TRBV5-1	TRBJ1-1	TRBD1	TGCGCCAGCAGCTCGGACAGGGAATTAGCTGAAGCTTTCTTT	CASSSDRELAEAFF
many	TRBV10-3	TRBJ2-1	-	TGTGCCATCAGTGAGACGGGGGCGGGAGCCAATGAGCAGTTCTTC	CAISETGAGANEQFF
-	TRBV29-1	TRBJ1-1	-	TGCACCGCGCGAGACAGCCCGAACACTGAAGCTTTCTTT	CTARDSPNTEAFF
-	TRBV11-2	TRBJ2-7	TRBD1	TGTGCCAGCAGCCCCATACAGGGGTGGAACGAGCAGTACTTC	CASSPIQGWNEQYF
many	TRBV5-1	TRBJ2-7	TRBD2	TGCGCCAGCAGCGGGGGGACTAGCGGTTCATCCTACGAGCAGTACTTC	CASSGGTSGSSYEQYF
many	TRBV29-1	TRBJ2-7	-	TGCAGCGTTGCGACTGGTGCCTACGAGCAGTACTTC	CSVATGAYEQYF
few	TRBV12-3/TRBV12-4	TRBJ1-5	-	TGTGCCAGCAGTTTAGGGGTTCAGCCCCAGCATTTT	CASSLGVQPQHF
many	TRBV29-1	TRBJ2-7	TRBD1	TGCAGCGTTGCCCTCTCCCGCGATACAGGGGAAATGCACTTC	CSVALSRDTGEMHF
-	TRBV18	TRBJ2-1	-	TGTGCCAGCTCACCAAATCCTAACTCCTACAATGAGCAGTTCTTC	CASSPNPNSYNEQFF
many	TRBV24-1	TRBJ1-2	TRBD1	TGTGCCACCAGTGACCCCGGACAGGGCGTTGATGGCTACACCTTC	CATSDPGQGVDGYTF
medium-sized	TRBV2	TRBJ2-1	TRBD2	TGTGCCAGCATGGCGGGACTAGGTTTCAATGAGCAGTTCTTC	CASMAGLGFNEQFF
many	TRBV4-3	TRBJ2-2	TRBD2	TGCGCCAGCAGCCCCCGACCCAAGACTAGCGCCGGGGAGCTGTTTTTT	CASSPRPKTSAGELFF
-	TRBV29-1	TRBJ2-7	TRBD2	TGCAGCGTTGTACCCAGCGGGAGGGCTGGGCAGTACTTC	CSVVPSGRAGQYF
many	TRBV7-3	TRBJ1-1	-	TGTGCCAGCAGCCCTCAGGGTGGTACTGAAGCTTTCTTT	CASSPQGGTEAFF
many	TRBV5-1	TRBJ2-5	TRBD2	TGCGCCAGCATCCTGGGACTAGCGCCCGGAGAGACCCAGTACTTC	CASILGLAPGETQYF
few	TRBV20-1	TRBJ2-1	-	TGCAGTGCTCCAGACGAGAAGTCGATTCTCTACAATGAGCAGTTCTTC	CSAPDEKSILYNEQFF
few	TRBV29-1	TRBJ2-5	-	TGCAGCGTTGAAGCTATCCGGGACGCAAAAGAGACCCAGTACTTC	CSVEAIRDAKETQYF
few	TRBV28	TRBJ2-7	TRBD2	TGTGCCAGCAGTCCTCCGGGGGTGCGAACCGGGACTAGCGGATACGAGCAGTACTTC	CASSPPGVRTGTSGYEQYF
many	TRBV20-1	TRBJ2-1	TRBD2	TGCAGTGCTAGAGATGGGAGCGGGAGGGACGATGAGCAGTTCTTC	CSARDGSGRDDEQFF
many	TRBV27	TRBJ2-7	-	TGTGCCAGCAGTTTCGGGGGACCGCCAACCTACGAGCAGTACTTC	CASSFGGPPTYEQYF
-	TRBV15	TRBJ2-3	-	TGTGCCACCAGCAGCCCCCCGCGGAGAGATACGCAGTATTTT	CATSSPPRRDTQYF
many	TRBV20-1	TRBJ2-1	TRBD2	TGCAGTTGGGGGGGGTTTTCGTCCTACAATGAGCAGTTCTTC	CSWGGFSSYNEQFF
-	TRBV6-5	TRBJ2-7	TRBD2	TGTGCCAGCAGTTACGCGGGACTAGCGGGAAATGAGCAGTACTTC	CASSYAGLAGNEQYF
few	TRBV6-2/TRBV6-3	TRBJ2-1	-	TGTGCCAGCAGTTACTCGATTTCGGGACAGTTCTTC	CASSYSISGQFF
many	TRBV7-9	TRBJ2-4	-	TGTGCCAGTAGCCCCGAAAACATTCAGTACTTC	CASSPENIQYF
many	TRBV6-1	TRBJ1-5	-	TGTGCCAGCAGCAATTCCAGGGCCCTCGATCAGCCCCAGCATTTT	CASSNSRALDQPQHF
few	TRBV4-3	TRBJ2-7	-	TGCGCCAGCAGCCCCCCCTACGAGCAGTACTTC	CASSPPYEQYF
few	TRBV7-2	TRBJ1-2	-	TGTGCCAGCAGCTTAGGGATTAGTTACTACACCTTC	CASSLGISYYTF
few	TRBV7-9	TRBJ2-4	-	TGTGCCAGCAGCTTATCAGGCGGGATAGCCAAAAACATTCAGTACTTC	CASSLSGGIAKNIQYF
many	TRBV14	TRBJ1-1	-	TGTGCCAGCAGCCTCCCGGGCGTGGGATCCACTGAAGCTTTCTTT	CASSLPGVGSTEAFF
many	TRBV11-2	TRBJ2-3	TRBD2	TGTGCCAGCAGCGTCGGGACTAGCGGGCTGACAGATACGCAGTATTTT	CASSVGTSGLTDTQYF
-	TRBV4-3	TRBJ2-4	-	TGCGCCAGCAGCCAAGAAGCCCCAGGCAGGACGGTAAACATTCAGTACTTC	CASSQEAPGRTVNIQYF
-	TRBV20-1	TRBJ1-2	-	TGCAGTTACACCGGGACAAAAGGCGATGGCTACACCTTC	CSYTGTKGDGYTF
many	TRBV30	TRBJ2-3	TRBD2	TGTGCCTGGGAAAGCGGGAGTCTTCGTGGGTCGCAGTATTTT	CAWESGSLRGSQYF
many	TRBV5-1	TRBJ2-7	-	TGCGCCAGCAGCGATTCAGGGGCCCCCACGGACGAGCAGTACTTC	CASSDSGAPTDEQYF
many	TRBV7-2	TRBJ1-2	-	TGTGCCAGCAGACGAACCTCCGGGACCGCGGCCACCTTC	CASRRTSGTAATF
many	TRBV29-1	TRBJ1-1	-	TGCAGCGTTGACGGGGCTGAGAAAGCTTTCTTT	CSVDGAEKAFF
-	TRBV5-1	TRBJ2-5	-	TGCGCCAGCAGCTTGGCCTTGTCAGGGCATAACCAAGAGACCCAGTACTTC	CASSLALSGHNQETQYF
medium-sized	TRBV10-3	TRBJ2-7	-	TGTGCCACCTCGTCAGGCTCCTACGAGCAGTACTTC	CATSSGSYEQYF
many	TRBV29-1	TRBJ1-1	TRBD1	TGCAGCGCCCGACAGGGGTGGAACACTGAAGCTTTCTTT	CSARQGWNTEAFF